What follows describes a single T cell receptor (beta chain). Its antigen is unidentified. This sample was taken from a study of identical twins. A universal primer site arose from template switching, and cDNA bore unique molecular identifiers. TCRdb re-analysed the 5' RACE reads in MiXCR, keeping a single row per CDR3 protein. In the table there are around 510,000 distinct CDR3 sequences, around 15% of which are singletons. The CDR3 totals 15 residues. In germline, CDR1 is SGHTA, CDR2 FQGNSA. V was pared by 5 bases and J by 4 bases, with 16 bases between. Study-level results: Twin pairs had excess sharing that was weaker in beta out-of-frame sequences. Clonotypes of the beta chain that were abundant in cord blood carried fewer insertions (memory repertoires showed none). Analyses of zero insertions could be partly confounded by invariant MAIT and iNKT cells.

This sample also belongs to another study, concerning yellow fever vaccine responses in identical twins.

The chain has TRBV7-2 and TRBJ2-3, with D unclear. Material for sequencing was CD4+ T cells sorted from blood. The sequence was collected from a young woman in good health. The DNA for the CDR3 is TGTGCCAGCAGCCCCCAGACACCTTCTGCAGATACGCAGTATTTT. The encoded protein is CASSPQTPSADTQYF.